This is a list of T cell receptor beta chains from one sample in a study of shared clonotypes between healthy human individuals. Profiled with immunoSEQ multiplex PCR; TCRdb holds only in-frame clones, not every one. The sample carries about 190,000 clones, approximately 61% recorded once. Material for sequencing was memory CD4+ T cells sorted from blood. All receptors derive from a young man in good health. The CDR3 runs from the conserved cysteine through the conserved F or W. A D gene is named only where the DNA matches it firmly. Some rows have no size entry. The others give once, few or many, or a class for an expanded clone.

D,J,size,V,DNA,CDR3
NA,TRBJ2-5,NA,TRBV5-4,TGTGCCAGCAGCTTGGTAGGGAACCAAGAGACCCAGTACTTC,CASSLVGNQETQYF
TRBD1,TRBJ2-7,NA,TRBV6-5,TGTGCCAGCAGTTACACGGGACAGGTCGGCTTCGAGCAGTACTTC,CASSYTGQVGFEQYF
NA,TRBJ1-1,NA,TRBV5-4,TGTGCCAGCAGCGGCAGACAGAACACTGAAGCTTTCTTT,CASSGRQNTEAFF
NA,TRBJ2-3,NA,TRBV14,TGTGCCAGCAGCCAAGGGACAAGGGTGGGGCGCGTAGATACGCAGTATTTT,CASSQGTRVGRVDTQYF
NA,TRBJ2-3,NA,TRBV5-4,TGTGCCAGCAGCTTGGAGACAGATACGCAGTATTTT,CASSLETDTQYF
NA,TRBJ2-3,NA,TRBV6-1,TGTGCCAGCAGTGGGGTCGGAGATACGCAGTATTTT,CASSGVGDTQYF
NA,TRBJ1-1,NA,TRBV29-1,TGCAGCGTTGAACAAGTGCAGGACAACACTGAAGCTTTCTTT,CSVEQVQDNTEAFF
TRBD2,TRBJ2-7,NA,TRBV7-6,TGTGCCAGCAGCGCGGGACTAGACAACGAGCAGTACTTC,CASSAGLDNEQYF
NA,TRBJ2-1,NA,TRBV2,TGTGCCAGCAGTGTTTTAAAATGGTTTGAGCAGTTCTTC,CASSVLKWFEQFF
NA,TRBJ1-3,NA,TRBV2,TGTGCCAGCAGTGAAACACCGAACTCTGGAAACACCATATATTTT,CASSETPNSGNTIYF
NA,TRBJ2-7,NA,TRBV5-1,TGCGCCAGCAGCTTGGTCTTCAACCGACCGGAGCAGTACTTC,CASSLVFNRPEQYF
NA,TRBJ1-2,NA,TRBV10-3,TGTGCCATCCGAAGCTCCGGGACCCCTTACTCCTATGGCTACACCTTC,CAIRSSGTPYSYGYTF
NA,TRBJ1-1,NA,TRBV27,TGTGCCAGCAGTACGGCACGGTCTGGAGGTGAAGCTTTCTTT,CASSTARSGGEAFF
TRBD2,TRBJ2-1,NA,TRBV18,TGTGCCAGCTCACCCACCAATCTAGCGGGAGGGAAGAGGTACAATGAGCAGTTCTTC,CASSPTNLAGGKRYNEQFF
NA,TRBJ1-1,few,TRBV12-5,TGTGCTAGTGGTTTGGTACCCCCAGGGACTGAAGCTTTCTTT,CASGLVPPGTEAFF
NA,TRBJ1-1,NA,TRBV7-6,TGTGCCAGCAGCTTGGACCAAAGACGGGCTTTCTTT,CASSLDQRRAFF
NA,TRBJ2-7,NA,TRBV30,TGTGCCTGGAGCGGGGGGCAGCCACGCTCCTACGAGCAGTACTTC,CAWSGGQPRSYEQYF
NA,TRBJ1-2,many,TRBV10-2,TGCGCCAGCAGTGAAGGATATGGCTACACCTTC,CASSEGYGYTF
NA,TRBJ1-2,few,TRBV7-2,TGTGCCAGCAGCTTAGATGGGTATGGCTACACCTTC,CASSLDGYGYTF
TRBD1,TRBJ2-7,many,TRBV5-6,TGTGCCAGCAGCCTGGGACAGGAGGTTCTTTACGAGCAGTACTTC,CASSLGQEVLYEQYF
NA,TRBJ2-3,NA,TRBV29-1,TGCAGCGTTGACACTCCGGGGGCAGCGGCAGGGGGTACGCAGTATTTT,CSVDTPGAAAGGTQYF
NA,TRBJ1-1,NA,TRBV27,TGTGCCAGCAGGCGGAATTCGGGCACTGAAGCTTTCTTT,CASRRNSGTEAFF
NA,TRBJ2-7,NA,TRBV9,TGTGCCAGCAGCGTGGAAGGACAGCTTGAGCAGTACTTC,CASSVEGQLEQYF
TRBD2,TRBJ2-2,NA,TRBV7-2,TGTGCCAGCAGCTTAGAAGGGACTAGGGTGCCCGGGGAGCTGTTTTTT,CASSLEGTRVPGELFF
NA,TRBJ2-7,NA,TRBV27,TGTGCCAGCAGTTTATTGGGCAGTGGGGCCTCCTCCTACGAGCAGTACTTC,CASSLLGSGASSYEQYF
NA,TRBJ2-2,NA,TRBV29-1,TGCAGCGAAAAGATGTCTCCCCCGTTTACCGGGGAGCTGTTTTTT,CSEKMSPPFTGELFF
TRBD2,TRBJ2-1,NA,TRBV5-4,TGTGCCAGCAGCCCGAATAGCGGGAGCTCCTACAATGAGCAGTTCTTC,CASSPNSGSSYNEQFF
NA,TRBJ2-5,few,TRBV6-1,TGTGCCAGCAGTGATTCTGGCGGAGAGACCCAGTACTTC,CASSDSGGETQYF
TRBD1,TRBJ2-2,NA,TRBV6-5,TGTGCCAGCAGGCTACAGGGGACCGGGGAGCTGTTTTTT,CASRLQGTGELFF
TRBD1,TRBJ1-2,once,TRBV5-6,TGTGCCAGCAGCACCCGGGACAGGGGCTCTAACTATGGCTACACCTTC,CASSTRDRGSNYGYTF